The present T cell receptor (beta chain) was sequenced within a study of response to subunit inactivated influenza vaccine. Study results and limitations: Each seasonal influenza vaccination recruits few new T cells, the authors suggested.

TCRdb reanalysed the RT-PCR reads using MiXCR and keeps one entry per CDR3 protein. Altogether about 800,000 distinct CDR3 sequences are present, about 20% being singletons, with the ten largest covering 10%. Details on this clonotype: Its antigen is not known.

CDR3 size: 16 residues. Trimming cost V 0 bases and J 6 bases, with 19 bases left between them. CDR1 and CDR2 from the germline V gene are SGHRS and YFSETQ. The chain carries TRBV5-1 and TRBJ2-7; TRBD1 is a possible D gene (5 bases). This clonotype was obtained from a man in his fifties who received an inactivated influenza vaccine. Sequenced material: PBMCs from blood, taken 4 to 6 days after vaccination. DNA for the CDR3: TGCGCCAGCAGCTTGGAGGAGCAGGGATATCCCGGCGAGCAGTACTTC. Its protein is CASSLEEQGYPGEQYF. The variable domain in full, completed from reference TRBV5-1 and TRBJ2-7, reads KAGVTQTPRYLIKTRGQQVTLSCSPISGHRSVSWYQQTPGQGLQFLFEYFSETQRNKGNFPGRFSGRQFSNSRSEMNVSTLELGDSALYLCASSLEEQGYPGEQYFGPGTRLTVT.